The 27 T cell receptor beta chains given below trace back to one sample, sequenced in a study of T cell responses to AZD1222 COVID-19 vaccine. Measured with immunoSEQ multiplex PCR; TCRdb has only the in-frame clones, and not every one. Of over 100,000 clones listed, 90% to 95% are singletons. Source: peripheral blood, taken on day 0 of AZD1222 vaccination. Receptors originate from an adult in good health.

V usage is TRBV5-1 and J usage is TRBJ1-4; the D is unclear. Trimming cost V 4 bases and J 3 bases, with 13 bases left between them. CDR1 is SGHRS, CDR2 YFSETQ, per germline. The CDR3 length is 15 residues. The CDR3 sequence: CASSPASRPNEKLFF. The CDR3 nucleotides are TGCGCCAGCAGCCCCGCGAGTCGGCCTAATGAAAAACTGTTTTTT.

V is TRBV2 and J is TRBJ1-2; D not resolved. Trimming took 5 bases from V and 3 from J, leaving 16 bases between them. CDR1 SNHLY and CDR2 FYNNEI come from the germline V gene. The CDR3 length is 15 residues. The CDR3 spells CASSPATNPDYGYTF. CDR3 DNA sequence: TGTGCCAGCAGTCCAGCAACCAACCCGGACTATGGCTACACCTTC.

V and J are TRBV12-3 or TRBV12-4 and TRBJ2-5; no reliable D call. This CDR3 spans 13 amino acids. Trimming pared 1 base from V and 5 bases from J, leaving 8 bases between. The chain's CDR3 is CASSLDYRETQYF. The CDR3 region has the DNA TGTGCCAGCAGTTTAGACTACCGGGAGACCCAGTACTTC.

The sample holds one count of this clone. The chain couples TRBV2 to TRBJ1-2; D uncertain. Trimming removed 8 bases at V and 10 bases at J, with 17 bases between. The CDR3 totals 12 residues. Germline V gives CDR1 SNHLY, CDR2 FYNNEI. CDR3 amino acids: CASGREGWIYTF. CDR3 nucleotides: TGTGCCAGCGGGAGGGAGGGTTGGATCTACACCTTC.

The chain combines TRBV6-5 with TRBJ1-3; D is perhaps TRBD1 (5 bases). V lost 6 bases and J 4 bases, leaving 13 bases between the germline ends. CDR1 and CDR2 from the germline V gene are MNHEY and SVGAGI. The CDR3 is 14 amino acids. In nucleotides, the CDR3 is TGTGCCAGCAGAGATTGGACAAGCGGAAACACCATATATTTT. Its protein product is CASRDWTSGNTIYF.

The chain employs TRBV11-2 and TRBJ2-7; D is possibly TRBD1 (6 bases). The CDR3 covers 14 residues. CDR1 SGHAT and CDR2 FQNNGV come from the germline V gene. V lost 5 bases and J lost 3, with 14 bases in between. CDR3 coding DNA: TGTGCCAGCAGCCGAGGGGGTTCCCTCTACGAGCAGTACTTC. As protein: CASSRGGSLYEQYF.

The chain recombines TRBV10-3 with TRBJ1-3; unclear D gene. CDR1 ENHRY and CDR2 SYGVKD come from the germline V gene. V lost 6 bases and J 2 bases, leaving 11 bases between the germline ends. The CDR3 spans 14 residues. In DNA form, the CDR3 reads TGTGCCATCAGCGCTGGGATAGCTGGAAACACCATATATTTT. Amino acids: CAISAGIAGNTIYF.

The chain links TRBV12-3 or TRBV12-4 to TRBJ1-3, with D maybe TRBD1 (5 bases). V was shortened by 8 bases and J by 9 bases, with 8 bases between the two germline ends. The CDR3 is 10 residues long. CDR3: CASWGSTIYF. The CDR3 coding sequence is TGTGCCAGCTGGGGGAGCACCATATATTTT.

This rearrangement joins TRBV3-1 (or the pseudogene TRBV3-2) to TRBJ2-7; perhaps TRBD1 as D (6 bases). Germline values: CDR1 LGHDT, CDR2 YNNKEL (reference sequence). The CDR3 length is 14 residues. V lost 3 bases, J lost 3 bases, and 12 bases lay in between. The CDR3 DNA reads as TGTGCCAGCAGCCAGGGGGCTCCTTTCTACGAGCAGTACTTC. It translates to CASSQGAPFYEQYF.

V usage is TRBV7-2 and J usage is TRBJ2-5; 8 bases match TRBD1. V lost 5 bases, J lost 1 base, and 3 bases stayed unmatched. From germline, CDR1 is SGHTA and CDR2 FQGNSA. The CDR3 has 14 residues. This CDR3 reads CASSLGQGQETQYF. CDR3 bases: TGTGCCAGCAGCCTAGGACAGGGCCAAGAGACCCAGTACTTC.

This clone was observed once. The CDR3 nucleotides are TGTGCCATCAGTGAAGGCGGCCTAACGGGGTACTTC. Protein sequence: CAISEGGLTGYF. The rearrangement joins TRBV10-3 to TRBJ2-7; D remains unclear. V was shortened by 3 bases and J by 12 bases, with 15 bases between the two germline ends. The CDR3 has 12 amino acids. Germline assignment: CDR1 ENHRY and CDR2 SYGVKD.

The rearrangement joins TRBV6-5 to TRBJ1-2, with D unresolved. The germline CDR1 and CDR2 sequences are MNHEY and SVGAGI. The CDR3 runs to 14 residues. The V end was cut by 5 bases, the J end by 5 bases, with 15 bases between. The CDR3 bases are TGTGCCAGCAGTCCCTCGGGCAATCTTTATGGCTACACCTTC. Its protein is CASSPSGNLYGYTF.

The chain links TRBV7-3 to TRBJ2-1, with TRBD2 matching over 7 bases. V gave up 2 bases and J gave up 5 bases; unmatched junction bases: 3. Germline V CDR1 and CDR2: SGHTA, FQGTGA. This CDR3 is built from 14 residues. Here the CDR3 DNA reads TGTGCCAGCAGCTTACTAGCGGAAGACAATGAGCAGTTCTTC. Translation gives CASSLLAEDNEQFF.

The chain recombines TRBV4-3 with TRBJ1-5, with 7 bases matching TRBD1. In germline, CDR1 is LGHNA, CDR2 YSLEER. Unmatched junction bases numbered 3, after V lost 0 bases and J lost 4 bases. The CDR3 consists of 15 residues. CDR3 DNA: TGCGCCAGCAGCCAAGAGACAGGGTTGAATCAGCCCCAGCATTTT. Amino acids: CASSQETGLNQPQHF.

V usage is TRBV19 and J usage is TRBJ1-5; D gene uncertain. The germline gives CDR1 LNHDA, CDR2 SQIVND (reference sequence). V was cut by 5 bases and J by 2 bases, with 10 bases left in between. The CDR3 length is 14 residues. CDR3 bases: TGTGCCAGTAGTCCCCGGATTGGCAATCAGCCCCAGCATTTT. This translates into CASSPRIGNQPQHF. Filled out from reference TRBV19 and TRBJ1-5, the complete variable domain reads DGGITQSPKYLFRKEGQNVTLSCEQNLNHDAMYWYRQDPGQGLRLIYYSQIVNDFQKGDIAEGYSVSREKKESFPLTVTSAQKNPTAFYLCASSPRIGNQPQHFGDGTRLSIL.

The chain couples TRBV15 to TRBJ1-2, with D possibly matching TRBD1 (6 bases). The germline CDR1 and CDR2 sequences are LNHNV and YYDKDF (reference sequence). This CDR3 has 14 residues. Trimming shortened V by 4 bases and J by 2 bases, and 11 bases separated the two germline ends. CDR3 protein: CATSITGSNYGYTF. CDR3 sequence (DNA): TGTGCCACCAGCATTACAGGGTCGAACTATGGCTACACCTTC. The full variable domain, rest sourced from reference TRBV15 and TRBJ1-2, is DAMVIQNPRYQVTQFGKPVTLSCSQTLNHNVMYWYQQKSSQAPKLLFHYYDKDFNNEADTPDNFQSRRPNTSFCFLDIRSPGLGDTAMYLCATSITGSNYGYTFGSGTRLTVV.

The V call is TRBV19, the J call TRBJ2-7; 9 nucleotides match TRBD2. The CDR3 spans 17 residues. Germline CDR1 is LNHDA and CDR2 is SQIVND (reference sequence). The V segment lost 7 bases and the J segment 5 bases; nucleotides outside the gene matches: 18. The CDR3 spells CASNRGSGRSTSHEQYF. CDR3 nucleotides: TGTGCCAGTAACAGAGGTAGCGGGAGATCAACGTCCCACGAGCAGTACTTC.

CDR3 bases: TGTGCCAGCTCACAACCTCAGGGGGGAAGGACTGAAGCTTTCTTT. Protein: CASSQPQGGRTEAFF. The V gene is TRBV18, the J gene TRBJ1-1; 7 bases map to TRBD1. Losses at the gene ends were 4 bases for V and 5 bases for J; bases not matched to a gene: 10. This CDR3 has 15 residues. CDR1 and CDR2 from the germline V gene are KGHSH and LQKENI.

The V call is TRBV10-3, the J call TRBJ1-1; tentative D call: TRBD1 (6 bases). Germline assignment: CDR1 ENHRY and CDR2 SYGVKD. This CDR3 is built from 13 residues. V was trimmed by 6 bases and J by 8 bases, leaving 16 bases between them. The CDR3: CAIRITQGYEAFF. The CDR3 coding sequence is TGTGCCATCAGAATTACACAGGGATACGAAGCTTTCTTT.

This clone was recorded once. The V call is TRBV10-1, the J call TRBJ2-5; TRBD1 is a possible D gene (6 bases). The germline gives CDR1 WNHNN, CDR2 SYGVQD (reference sequence). V was cut by 0 bases and J by 5 bases, with 10 bases left in between. The CDR3 spans 14 residues. In DNA, the CDR3 is TGCGCCAGCAGTGAGTCTTGGGGGCCGGAGACCCAGTACTTC. This gives the protein CASSESWGPETQYF.

This clone was recorded once. The gene calls are TRBV3-1 (or the pseudogene TRBV3-2) and TRBJ1-2; D is ambiguous. Deletions cut 1 base from V and 6 bases from J, with 12 bases between. In germline, CDR1 is LGHDT, CDR2 YNNKEL (reference sequence). The CDR3 has 14 amino acids. The CDR3 spells CASSQVTTSHGYTF. The CDR3 region has the DNA TGTGCCAGCAGCCAAGTTACCACCTCCCATGGCTACACCTTC.

This chain connects TRBV7-9 to TRBJ2-1, with TRBD2 as a possible D gene (5 bases). CDR3 length: 13 residues. CDR1 and CDR2 from the germline V gene are SEHNR and FQNEAQ (reference sequence). V lost 1 base and J lost 8, with 9 bases in between. The CDR3 loop is CASSLGWRDEQFF. The CDR3 nucleotides read TGTGCCAGCAGCTTAGGTTGGCGGGATGAGCAGTTCTTC. Combining the CDR3 with reference TRBV7-9 and TRBJ2-1 gives the whole variable domain DTGVSQNPRHKITKRGQNVTFRCDPISEHNRLYWYRQTLGQGPEFLTYFQNEAQLEKSRLLSDRFSAERPKGSFSTLEIQRTEQGDSAMYLCASSLGWRDEQFFGPGTRLTVL.

This chain links TRBV11-2 with TRBJ1-1, with D maybe TRBD1 (5 bases). This CDR3 contains 15 residues. Per the germline V gene, CDR1 is SGHAT and CDR2 is FQNNGV. V shed 0 bases and J shed 4 bases, with 12 bases lying between them. Here the CDR3 DNA reads TGTGCCAGCAGCTTAGATCCAGGGCCCGGCACTGAAGCTTTCTTT. Amino acids: CASSLDPGPGTEAFF. Together with reference TRBV11-2 and TRBJ1-1, the CDR3 gives the full variable domain: EAGVAQSPRYKIIEKRQSVAFWCNPISGHATLYWYQQILGQGPKLLIQFQNNGVVDDSQLPKDRFSAERLKGVDSTLKIQPAKLEDSAVYLCASSLDPGPGTEAFFGQGTRLTVV.

The chain is built from TRBV30 and TRBJ1-6; no firm D call. V dropped 5 bases and J dropped 10 bases, with 15 bases sitting between them. CDR1 is GTSNPN, CDR2 SVGIG, per germline (reference sequence). The CDR3 has 13 amino acids. Here the CDR3 reads CAWGLLGRSPLHF. The CDR3, as DNA: TGTGCCTGGGGCCTGCTGGGAAGGTCACCCCTCCACTTT.

The CDR3 protein is CASSIEREREQYF. The CDR3 coding sequence is TGTGCCAGTAGTATCGAGCGGGAACGCGAGCAGTACTTC. The rearrangement joins TRBV19 to TRBJ2-7, with 7 bases aligning to TRBD2. Trimming cost V 3 bases and J 6 bases; bases outside gene matches: 5. The CDR3 has 13 residues. CDR1 LNHDA and CDR2 SQIVND come from the germline V gene (reference sequence). Using reference TRBV19 and TRBJ2-7 for the parts outside the CDR3, the full variable domain is DGGITQSPKYLFRKEGQNVTLSCEQNLNHDAMYWYRQDPGQGLRLIYYSQIVNDFQKGDIAEGYSVSREKKESFPLTVTSAQKNPTAFYLCASSIEREREQYFGPGTRLTVT.

This sequence joins TRBV7-8 and TRBJ2-7, with D maybe TRBD1 (6 bases). V was pared by 4 bases and J by 3 bases, with 16 bases between. Germline V gene lookup returns CDR1 SGHVS and CDR2 FQNEAQ. The CDR3 extends over 15 amino acids. CDR3 nucleotide sequence: TGTGCCAGCAGCTCCAGGGCTAAGGGGGTCTACGAGCAGTACTTC. Protein product: CASSSRAKGVYEQYF.

The genes are TRBV2 and TRBJ1-1; 8 nucleotides agree with TRBD1. CDR3 length equals 14 residues. V trimming: 7 bases; J trimming: 1 base; junction bases outside the gene matches: 5. From germline, CDR1 is SNHLY and CDR2 FYNNEI. DNA for the CDR3: TGTGCCAGCACCGGACAGGGAGCGAACACTGAAGCTTTCTTT. Translating it yields CASTGQGANTEAFF.